This T cell receptor beta chain was obtained from a study of CD8+ T cells in alopecia areata. RNA was isolated and reverse transcribed to cDNA, the sequencing template. Clones were read by immunoSEQ multiplex PCR, and TCRdb kept only the in-frame ones, dropping some. Among 110,000 to 150,000 clones listed, roughly half were seen once. This clone has just a few counts. The CDR3 is 16 residues long. CDR1 is SEHNR, CDR2 FQNEAQ, per germline (reference sequence). Losses at the gene ends were 5 bases for V and 2 bases for J; bases not matched to a gene: 8. The source was CD4+ T cells sorted from blood, collected at week 0. This TCR came from a human donor with alopecia areata. V and J are TRBV7-9 and TRBJ2-2; 7 bases align to TRBD1. CDR3 amino acids: CASSTSGTVNTGELFF. CDR3 coding DNA: TGTGCCAGCAGCACCTCCGGGACAGTAAACACCGGGGAGCTGTTTTTT.